The sequence of this TCR beta chain was determined in a study of T cell responses to AZD1222 COVID-19 vaccine. General observations from the study: Targets within unmutated variant regions were reportedly found for nearly half of spike-specific TCRs.

Worth noting for this clone: As yet, its antigen is unknown.

The germline V and J ends were trimmed by 4 bases and 11 bases, with 11 bases remaining between them. The CDR3 is 11 amino acids. TCRdb keeps only in-frame clones here, not all; method: immunoSEQ multiplex PCR. The sample has 45,000 to 60,000 clones; roughly nine tenths are singletons. The J gene is TRBJ1-1, the V gene TRBV12-3 or TRBV12-4; no clear D gene. The source material was peripheral blood, sampled on day 0 of AZD1222 vaccination. The source is an adult in good health. This chain's CDR3 is CASSSRFGAFF. CDR3 nucleotide sequence: TGTGCCAGCAGTTCACGATTCGGGGCTTTCTTT.